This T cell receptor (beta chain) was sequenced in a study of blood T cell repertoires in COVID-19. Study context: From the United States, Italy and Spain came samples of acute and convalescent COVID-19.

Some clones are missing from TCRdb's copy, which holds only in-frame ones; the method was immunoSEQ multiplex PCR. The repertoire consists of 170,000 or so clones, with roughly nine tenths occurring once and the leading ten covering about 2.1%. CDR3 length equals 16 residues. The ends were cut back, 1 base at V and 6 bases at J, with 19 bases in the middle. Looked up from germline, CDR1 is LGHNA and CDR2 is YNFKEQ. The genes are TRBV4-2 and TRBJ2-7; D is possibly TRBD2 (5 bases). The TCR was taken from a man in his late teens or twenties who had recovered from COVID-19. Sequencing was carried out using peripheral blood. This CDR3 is CASSQGGLSSFGEQYF. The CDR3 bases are TGTGCCAGCAGCCAAGGCGGACTTAGTAGTTTTGGCGAGCAGTACTTC.